A single sample gave rise to the 29 T cell receptor beta chains below, sequenced in a study of shared clonotypes between healthy human individuals. Using immunoSEQ multiplex PCR, the repertoire was profiled, and TCRdb retains in-frame clones only, with some absent. The data show 2.3 million or so clones, over 85% seen once. What was sequenced was naive CD4+ T cells from PBMCs. Documented subset: CD45RA+ positively selected. These receptors were obtained from a young man in good health. Some clones in this sample may be carry-over from other donors' samples.

The chain combines TRBV10-2 with TRBJ2-4; 13 bases match TRBD2. Germline values: CDR1 WSHSY, CDR2 SAAADI. The V gene end was trimmed by 6 bases and the J gene end by 1 base; junction bases not matched to a gene: 12. The CDR3 contains 19 residues. The CDR3 DNA reads as TGCGCCAGCAGCCGACTAGCGGGAGGCGTTTCGCTGGCCAAAAACATTCAGTACTTC. Translation gives CASSRLAGGVSLAKNIQYF.

The V gene is TRBV11-3, the J gene TRBJ2-2; either TRBD1 or TRBD2 may supply D (5 bases each). The CDR3 is 15 amino acids. Germline lookup yields CDR1 SGHNT and CDR2 YENEEA. V shed 4 bases and J shed 4 bases, with 13 bases lying between them. CDR3 in amino acids: CASSSTGPFTGELFF. For the CDR3, the DNA is TGTGCCAGCAGCTCCACGGGGCCCTTCACCGGGGAGCTGTTTTTT.

The CDR3 DNA is TGCAGCGTTGTTAGACAGGGGGCAAGAGAGCAGTTCTTC. Translation gives CSVVRQGAREQFF. The gene calls are TRBV29-1 and TRBJ2-1; 10 bases map to TRBD1. The V gene end was trimmed by 4 bases and the J gene end by 10 bases; junction bases not matched to a gene: 7. Germline V gene lookup returns CDR1 SQVTM and CDR2 ANQGSEA. CDR3 length equals 13 residues.

This chain links TRBV5-1 with TRBJ2-7; 7 bases align to TRBD1. The CDR3 contains 14 residues. With V trimmed by 2 bases and J by 1 base, 3 bases remained unmatched. The germline CDR1 and CDR2 sequences are SGHRS and YFSETQ. Written as DNA, the CDR3 is TGCGCCAGCAGCTTTCCGGACAGGTCCTACGAGCAGTACTTC. Translating gives CASSFPDRSYEQYF.

V is TRBV30 and J is TRBJ2-1; 9 bases are shared with TRBD1. Losses at the gene ends were 1 base for V and 2 bases for J; bases not matched to a gene: 3. CDR3 length: 15 residues. Germline V gene data show CDR1 as GTSNPN and CDR2 as SVGIG (reference sequence). The CDR3 DNA reads TGTGCCTGGAGTGGCCGGGACAGGGCCTACAATGAGCAGTTCTTC. Translation: CAWSGRDRAYNEQFF.

The chain is built from TRBV15 and TRBJ2-1, with D perhaps assigned TRBD1 or TRBD2 (7 bases each). Germline V lookup: CDR1 LNHNV, CDR2 YYDKDF (reference sequence). The V gene lost 5 bases and the J gene lost 4 bases, with 15 bases spanning the gap. The CDR3 is 15 residues long. The CDR3 region has the DNA TGTGCCACCAGCCCCGCAGCGGGACAGTACAATGAGCAGTTCTTC. Encoded protein: CATSPAAGQYNEQFF. The full variable domain, in which reference TRBV15 and TRBJ2-1 provide the parts outside the CDR3, is DAMVIQNPRYQVTQFGKPVTLSCSQTLNHNVMYWYQQKSSQAPKLLFHYYDKDFNNEADTPDNFQSRRPNTSFCFLDIRSPGLGDTAMYLCATSPAAGQYNEQFFGPGTRLTVL.

The V and J genes are TRBV28 and TRBJ1-4, with a possible D match to TRBD1 (6 bases). Per germline, CDR1 MDHEN and CDR2 SYDVKM. V dropped 3 bases and J dropped 1 base, with 9 bases sitting between them. The CDR3 has 15 amino acids. The CDR3 protein is CASSFVRGTNEKLFF. CDR3 DNA: TGTGCCAGCAGTTTCGTCAGGGGAACTAATGAAAAACTGTTTTTT.

The CDR3 loop reads CASGLVTTGGYTF. CDR3 sequence (DNA): TGTGCTAGTGGTTTGGTAACAACAGGTGGCTACACCTTC. This sequence joins TRBV12-5 and TRBJ1-2, with D possibly matching TRBD1 (5 bases). Germline values: CDR1 LGHNT, CDR2 FRNRAP. The CDR3 extends over 13 amino acids. Trimming removed 0 bases at V and 7 bases at J, with 9 bases between.

J is TRBJ2-7 and V is TRBV4-1; 10 bases match TRBD2. V lost 1 base, J lost 6 bases, and 9 bases stayed unmatched. Germline lookup yields CDR1 MGHRA and CDR2 YSYEKL. The length of the CDR3 is 16 residues. The CDR3 here is CASSQASTSGKPEQYF. For the CDR3, the DNA is TGCGCCAGCAGCCAAGCTAGTACTAGCGGGAAGCCCGAGCAGTACTTC.

This clone was observed many times. The CDR3 DNA is TGTGCCACCAGCAGAGAGTTCCGGGACAGGGATGGCTACACCTTC. As protein: CATSREFRDRDGYTF. This chain uses TRBV15 with TRBJ1-2; 9 nucleotides match TRBD1. This CDR3 is built from 15 residues. V lost 0 bases, J lost 6 bases, and 5 bases stayed unmatched. Germline CDR1 reads LNHNV; CDR2 reads YYDKDF (reference sequence). Full variable domain (outside the CDR3, taken from reference TRBV15 and TRBJ1-2): DAMVIQNPRYQVTQFGKPVTLSCSQTLNHNVMYWYQQKSSQAPKLLFHYYDKDFNNEADTPDNFQSRRPNTSFCFLDIRSPGLGDTAMYLCATSREFRDRDGYTFGSGTRLTVV.

The V gene is TRBV6-5, the J gene TRBJ2-7; unclear D gene. The V end was cut by 6 bases, the J end by 6 bases, with 15 bases between. Germline-derived CDR1 and CDR2 are MNHEY and SVGAGI. The CDR3 spans 13 residues. The CDR3 coding sequence is TGTGCCAGCAGGGTATCCCGTATGGGCGAGCAGTACTTC. The encoded protein is CASRVSRMGEQYF.

The genes are TRBV7-2 and TRBJ2-5; D is perhaps TRBD2 (5 bases). Germline assignment: CDR1 SGHTA and CDR2 FQGNSA. V lost 5 bases and J lost 1, with 11 bases in between. CDR3 length equals 14 residues. The CDR3 bases are TGTGCCAGCAGCCCCCGGACTTTCCAAGAGACCCAGTACTTC. It is translated as CASSPRTFQETQYF.

The rearrangement links TRBV7-3 to TRBJ2-2; no clear D gene. The CDR3 is 16 residues long. The V gene's germline CDR1 is SGHTA and CDR2 FQGTGA. V was pared by 1 base and J by 1 base, with 10 bases between. The CDR3, as DNA: TGTGCCAGCAGCTTAAACCCCACAGTGAACACCGGGGAGCTGTTTTTT. Amino acids: CASSLNPTVNTGELFF. The full variable domain, rest sourced from reference TRBV7-3 and TRBJ2-2, is GAGVSQTPSNKVTEKGKYVELRCDPISGHTALYWYRQSLGQGPEFLIYFQGTGAADDSGLPNDRFFAVRPEGSVSTLKIQRTERGDSAVYLCASSLNPTVNTGELFFGEGSRLTVL.

The chain joins TRBV28 to TRBJ2-3, with 9 bases that match TRBD1. V shed 5 bases, J shed 5 bases, and the junction held 8 bases outside the gene matches. The CDR3 runs to 15 residues. Germline V gene lookup returns CDR1 MDHEN and CDR2 SYDVKM. In nucleotides, the CDR3 is TGTGCCAGCAGTACCCCGACAGGGGGGGTAGATACGCAGTATTTT. Residues: CASSTPTGGVDTQYF.

This chain links TRBV27 with TRBJ2-3, with no clear D. This CDR3 contains 14 residues. Looked up from germline, CDR1 is MNHEY and CDR2 is SMNVEV (reference sequence). The V end lost 6 bases, the J end lost 3 bases, and 13 bases lay between the germline ends. The CDR3 nucleotides read TGTGCCAGCAGCCGACCTGGACGGACAGATACGCAGTATTTT. Translation: CASSRPGRTDTQYF.

The genes are TRBV5-1 and TRBJ2-7; either TRBD1 or TRBD2 may fit D (5 bases each). The CDR3 length is 16 residues. Germline-derived CDR1 and CDR2 are SGHRS and YFSETQ. V shed 0 bases and J shed 0 bases, with 13 bases lying between them. This chain's CDR3 is CASSLAGADSSYEQYF. Here the CDR3 DNA reads TGCGCCAGCAGCTTGGCCGGGGCAGATAGCTCCTACGAGCAGTACTTC.

Only one count was recorded for this clone. The chain links TRBV29-1 to TRBJ2-1; the D gene could be TRBD1 or TRBD2 (6 bases each). Germline CDR1 SQVTM, CDR2 ANQGSEA. The V end was cut by 7 bases, the J end by 7 bases, with 20 bases between. This CDR3 is 14 amino acids long. Here the CDR3 DNA reads TGCAGCGCCATGGTGACGGGGGCGAGGAATGAGCAGTTCTTC. This codes for CSAMVTGARNEQFF.

The chain carries TRBV28 and TRBJ2-7; tentative D call: TRBD2 (6 bases). With 6 bases removed from V and 2 bases from J, the gap between germline ends came to 14 bases. This CDR3 region has 14 residues. Germline V lookup: CDR1 MDHEN, CDR2 SYDVKM. CDR3 residues: CASRLVREAYEQYF. The CDR3 DNA sequence: TGTGCCAGCAGACTCGTGAGGGAGGCCTACGAGCAGTACTTC.

The chain recombines TRBV6-6 with TRBJ1-1; 9 bases are a match to TRBD1. With V trimmed by 7 bases and J by 3 bases, 12 bases remained unmatched. The CDR3 is 16 residues long. Germline CDR1 reads MNHNY; CDR2 reads SVGAGI (reference sequence). DNA of the CDR3: TGTGCCAGCACTCCCGGGACAGGGTCTGTTGACACTGAAGCTTTCTTT. This sequence encodes CASTPGTGSVDTEAFF.

The rearrangement links TRBV7-8 to TRBJ1-2; D not resolved. The CDR3 has 15 residues. V was shortened by 1 base and J by 7 bases, with 16 bases between the two germline ends. Germline V gene data show CDR1 as SGHVS and CDR2 as FQNEAQ. The CDR3: CASSLVSRSSGGYTF. The DNA of the CDR3 is TGTGCCAGCAGCTTAGTGTCCAGGTCGAGCGGTGGCTACACCTTC.

V and J are TRBV2 and TRBJ1-2; D remains ambiguous. The CDR3 runs to 15 residues. Germline V lookup: CDR1 SNHLY, CDR2 FYNNEI. The V and J ends lost 3 bases and 4 bases respectively, with 15 bases between them. The CDR3 protein is CASSDRVDLAYGYTF. The CDR3 DNA follows: TGTGCCAGCAGTGATCGTGTGGACCTGGCCTATGGCTACACCTTC.

Note on this clone: This specimen includes other DNA sequences encoding the same CDR3. V gene TRBV11-2 combines with J gene TRBJ1-2; D call uncertain. Deletions cut 1 base from V and 5 bases from J, with 5 bases between. The CDR3 spans 12 residues. CDR1 and CDR2 from the germline V gene are SGHAT and FQNNGV. CDR3 nucleotides: TGTGCCAGCAGCTTAGGGGGATATGGCTACACCTTC. Protein: CASSLGGYGYTF.

To note about this clone: The identical CDR3 is also encoded by other nucleotide sequences in the sample. The chain has TRBV5-1 and TRBJ2-3, with 8 bases aligning to TRBD1. This CDR3 is built from 15 residues. V shed 0 bases and J 1 base; nucleotides not matched to a gene: 1. CDR1 is SGHRS, CDR2 YFSETQ, per germline. CDR3 in amino acids: CASSLGTGRTDTQYF. CDR3 DNA sequence: TGCGCCAGCAGCTTGGGGACAGGGCGCACAGATACGCAGTATTTT.

V and J are TRBV20-1 and TRBJ1-1, with unresolved D. The CDR3 spans 11 residues. The ends were cut back, 5 bases at V and 6 bases at J, with 10 bases in the middle. CDR1 and CDR2 (germline): DFQATT, SNEGSKA (reference sequence). In DNA form, the CDR3 reads TGCAGTGCTGCCGAGTGGGCTGAAGCTTTCTTT. It translates to CSAAEWAEAFF.

V usage is TRBV6-6 and J usage is TRBJ1-2, with D unresolved. V gave up 8 bases and J gave up 0 bases, with 16 bases separating them. This CDR3 has 15 amino acids. Per the germline V gene, CDR1 is MNHNY and CDR2 is SVGAGI (reference sequence). The CDR3 DNA reads as TGTGCCAGCGGTCTTGGTGGGGTGGCTAACTATGGCTACACCTTC. Amino acids: CASGLGGVANYGYTF.

A remark on this clone: The sample has other DNA sequences that encode this CDR3 too. This chain links TRBV29-1 with TRBJ2-1; 8 bases are shared with TRBD1. Unmatched junction bases numbered 4, after V lost 3 bases and J lost 3 bases. This CDR3 is 14 amino acids long. CDR1 SQVTM and CDR2 ANQGSEA come from the germline V gene. CDR3 amino acids: CSVERDRSYNEQFF. The CDR3 bases are TGCAGCGTTGAGCGGGACAGGAGCTACAATGAGCAGTTCTTC.

CDR3 nucleotides: TGTGCCAGCAGCTTAACGGCGGGAGAGGCCGGGGAGCTGTTTTTT. Translating gives CASSLTAGEAGELFF. The J gene is TRBJ2-2, the V gene TRBV7-3; 7 bases are shared with TRBD2. V shed 0 bases and J 6 bases; nucleotides not matched to a gene: 4. CDR3 size: 15 residues. CDR1 is SGHTA and CDR2 is FQGTGA in the germline V gene.

The chain recombines TRBV18 with TRBJ2-2; 8 bases are shared with TRBD2. Germline values: CDR1 KGHSH, CDR2 LQKENI. Germline trimming cut 0 bases from V and 0 bases from J; bases unmatched to any gene: 0. There are 16 residues in the CDR3. CDR3 loop: CASSPPGLANTGELFF. The CDR3 coding sequence is TGTGCCAGCTCACCACCGGGACTAGCGAACACCGGGGAGCTGTTTTTT.

This rearrangement joins TRBV28 to TRBJ2-5; 11 nucleotides agree with TRBD2. Germline trimming cut 4 bases from V and 0 bases from J; bases unmatched to any gene: 16. The germline V gene has CDR1 MDHEN and CDR2 SYDVKM. The CDR3 is 20 amino acids. CDR3 region: CASSSLSGTSGPPYQETQYF. For the CDR3, the DNA is TGTGCCAGCAGTTCCTTATCCGGGACTAGCGGCCCGCCGTACCAAGAGACCCAGTACTTC.